A single sample is the source of the 9 T cell receptor beta chains below, sequenced in a study of shared clonotypes between healthy human individuals. TCRdb keeps only in-frame clones here, not all; method: immunoSEQ multiplex PCR. The data contain under 1,100,000 clones, approximately 68% of them singletons. The specimen was memory CD4+ T cells sorted from blood. Documented subset: CD45RA-negative fraction. The receptor set was obtained from a man aged 18 to 30 in good health.

The V and J genes are TRBV2 and TRBJ1-4; no clear D. V was trimmed by 6 bases and J by 8 bases, leaving 10 bases between them. Germline V gene lookup returns CDR1 SNHLY and CDR2 FYNNEI. The CDR3 loop spans 12 amino acids. The CDR3 sequence is CASRRQSEKLFF. The CDR3 region has the DNA TGTGCCAGCAGGCGACAAAGCGAAAAACTGTTTTTT.

The sample holds many counts of this clone. The same CDR3 can be traced to other DNA sequences in this sample. This chain uses TRBV5-1 with TRBJ1-4, with TRBD1 identical over 7 bases. In germline, CDR1 is SGHRS, CDR2 YFSETQ. CDR3 length: 16 residues. With 4 bases clipped from V and 0 bases from J, the junction kept 6 bases outside the gene matches. CDR3 sequence: CASSATGTATNEKLFF. CDR3 DNA: TGCGCCAGCAGCGCAACCGGGACAGCAACTAATGAAAAACTGTTTTTT.

Concerning this clone itself: Other DNA sequences in this sample translate to the same CDR3. This chain links TRBV28 with TRBJ2-7; 8 bases agree with TRBD1. The germline V gene has CDR1 MDHEN and CDR2 SYDVKM. The CDR3 spans 14 residues. V lost 2 bases, J lost 3 bases, and 3 bases stayed unmatched. The CDR3 here is CASSLSGQGYEQYF. The CDR3 DNA reads as TGTGCCAGCAGTTTAAGCGGACAGGGCTACGAGCAGTACTTC.

V usage is TRBV5-4 and J usage is TRBJ2-2; TRBD2 might be the D (6 bases). The CDR3 spans 15 residues. Deletions cut 4 bases from V and 5 bases from J, with 15 bases between. Germline V gene lookup returns CDR1 SGHNT and CDR2 YYREEE (reference sequence). CDR3 loop: CASSVPPGETGELFF. The DNA for the CDR3 is TGTGCCAGCAGCGTCCCACCGGGGGAGACCGGGGAGCTGTTTTTT.

The CDR3 nucleotides are TGTGCCAGCAGCCAGGGGGACATAGCCAAAAACATTCAGTACTTC. Translating it yields CASSQGDIAKNIQYF. The V and J genes are TRBV4-2 and TRBJ2-4, with D perhaps matching TRBD1 (6 bases). Trimming cost V 3 bases and J 0 bases, with 9 bases left between them. The germline V gene has CDR1 LGHNA and CDR2 YNFKEQ. The CDR3 is made up of 15 amino acids.

This sequence joins TRBV30 and TRBJ1-5; possible D gene TRBD1, 5 bases. The CDR3 is 13 amino acids. V lost 2 bases and J lost 5, with 10 bases in between. From germline, CDR1 is GTSNPN and CDR2 SVGIG (reference sequence). CDR3 amino acids: CAWSLGDDQPQHF. As DNA, the CDR3 is TGTGCCTGGAGTCTAGGGGACGATCAGCCCCAGCATTTT.

This clone was picked up a small number of times. This chain uses TRBV2 with TRBJ1-4, with unresolved D. The CDR3 runs 14 residues. The V and J ends lost 7 bases and 4 bases respectively, with 13 bases between them. Germline CDR1 reads SNHLY; CDR2 reads FYNNEI. The CDR3 DNA is TGTGCCAGCAACGATCGCGTTCTTAATGAAAAACTGTTTTTT. As protein: CASNDRVLNEKLFF.

CDR3 nucleotide sequence: TGCGCCAGCAGCTCGGGGGCAGGAAGCTACGAGCAGTACTTC. It codes for CASSSGAGSYEQYF. The chain has TRBV5-1 and TRBJ2-7; D tentatively reads TRBD1 or TRBD2 (6 bases each). This CDR3 comprises 14 residues. Germline V gene sequence: CDR1 SGHRS, CDR2 YFSETQ. Between the trimmed V and J ends, which lost 3 bases and 3 bases, there was a span of 13 bases.

This clone was detected only once. This chain uses TRBV5-1 with TRBJ2-5; 14 nucleotides match TRBD2. CDR1 and CDR2 from the germline V gene are SGHRS and YFSETQ. This CDR3 is 18 amino acids long. With 3 bases clipped from V and 2 bases from J, the junction kept 9 bases outside the gene matches. The CDR3 DNA reads as TGCGCCAGCAGCTCAGGGACTAGCGGGAGACTGGGGCAAGAGACCCAGTACTTC. This translates into CASSSGTSGRLGQETQYF.